Listed below are T cell receptor beta chains from one sample, sequenced in a study of blood T cell repertoires in COVID-19. Data came from immunoSEQ multiplex PCR; TCRdb stores just in-frame clones and leaves some out. The sample yields about 140,000 clones, roughly 84% seen once. Input material: PBMCs or T cells enriched from blood (not recorded which). The receptors originated from a man aged 40-55 years with acute COVID-19. Both conserved end residues are part of each CDR3. Some rows mark clone size as missing; the rest say once, few, many or name a class of expanded clone.

TRBV30,once,CASREPGGPTDTQYF
TRBV18,few,CASSPQGSSYEQYF
TRBV4-3,.,CASSQVTRREQFF
TRBV18,.,CASSPLPAHYEQYF
TRBV2,.,CASTQPRTGGTGELFF
TRBV5-1,.,CASSLGGRNEQFF
TRBV6-2/TRBV6-3,.,CASSYTGQRMDEQYF
TRBV27,.,CASRSGRAEAELEYSPLHF
TRBV14,.,CASQGLGLGGANVLTF
TRBV5-1,few,CASSSQGENTEAFF
TRBV28,.,CASSLVEGDMGETQYF
TRBV28,.,CASSPSNPLRDRVGRLAGTGELFF
TRBV4-3,.,CASSQGSRLAVLYNEQFF
TRBV7-9,.,CASSLERQPQHF
TRBV9,once,CASSVRSSNTGELFF
TRBV10-3,.,CAIGSRKRDSYEQYF
TRBV7-9,.,CAAGTGGADAYNEQFF
TRBV11-2,.,CASSPTTGNTIYF